The clone carrying this T cell receptor beta chain has only one observation. Participants reported their clinical history, and cohort assignment relied on those reports. Donors in Cohort 3 counted as recovered after two negative PCRs, clearance, or symptom resolution. This record belongs to a study of blood T cell repertoires in COVID-19. Generated by immunoSEQ multiplex PCR, the TCRdb table keeps only in-frame clones and is missing some. The data contain 490,000 or so clones, more than 85% of them seen just once; the ten biggest clones take up roughly 8.5%. The TCR was taken from a woman aged 55-69 years who had recovered from COVID-19. Sequenced sample: PBMCs or T cells enriched from blood (not recorded which).

The CDR3, as DNA: TGTGCCAGCAGTTTCTCGCCCGCAGGAAACTATGGCTACACCTTC. It translates to CASSFSPAGNYGYTF. This sequence joins TRBV27 and TRBJ1-2; D gene ambiguous. From germline, CDR1 is MNHEY and CDR2 SMNVEV (reference sequence). This CDR3 has 15 amino acids. V dropped 3 bases and J dropped 2 bases, with 13 bases sitting between them.